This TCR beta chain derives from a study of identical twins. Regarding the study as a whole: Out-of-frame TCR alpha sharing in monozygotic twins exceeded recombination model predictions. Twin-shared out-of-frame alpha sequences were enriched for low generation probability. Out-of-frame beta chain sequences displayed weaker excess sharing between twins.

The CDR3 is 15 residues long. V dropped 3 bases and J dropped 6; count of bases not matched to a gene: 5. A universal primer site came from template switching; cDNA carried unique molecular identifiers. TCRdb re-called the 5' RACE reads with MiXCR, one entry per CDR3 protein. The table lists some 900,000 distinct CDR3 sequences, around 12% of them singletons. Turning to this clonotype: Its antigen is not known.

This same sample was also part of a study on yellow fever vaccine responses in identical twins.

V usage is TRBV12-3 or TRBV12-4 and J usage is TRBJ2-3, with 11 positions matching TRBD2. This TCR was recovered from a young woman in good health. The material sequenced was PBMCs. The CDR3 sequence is CASSFRASGGDTQYF. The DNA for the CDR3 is TGTGCCAGCAGTTTTAGGGCTAGCGGGGGGGATACGCAGTATTTT.